This passage covers 6 T cell receptor beta chains from one sample sequenced in a study of T-cell memory formation after mild COVID-19. Each CDR3 protein is one row after TCRdb ran MiXCR on the 5' RACE reads. The table lists 400,000 or so distinct CDR3 sequences, around 20% of them singletons. Sequencing was carried out using PBMCs or a T cell subset sorted from them (not recorded which). The receptors originated from an adult woman who had mild COVID-19 (a few samples of this study predate the infection). Cell type and time point are not known.

This clonotype was counted a few times. J is TRBJ2-1 and V is TRBV4-3; D is possibly TRBD1 or TRBD2 (6 bases each). Trimming took off 4 bases at V and 7 bases at J, with 17 bases between the two ends. Germline assignment: CDR1 LGHNA and CDR2 YSLEER. CDR3 length: 15 amino acids. The CDR3 nucleotides read TGCGCCAGCAGCCTGGTGAGGGGGGCCCCTAATGAGCAGTTCTTC. Its protein is CASSLVRGAPNEQFF.

The sample holds many counts of this clonotype. The V call is TRBV12-3 or TRBV12-4, the J call TRBJ2-3, with TRBD2 as a possible D gene (6 bases). This CDR3 has 14 amino acids. V gave up 5 bases and J gave up 2 bases, with 11 bases separating them. The CDR3 region is CASSLTRFTDTQYF. CDR3 in DNA: TGTGCCAGCAGTCTGACTAGGTTCACAGATACGCAGTATTTT.

This clonotype showed up many times. This chain links TRBV6-5 with TRBJ2-7; 10 bases are a match to TRBD2. Losses at the gene ends were 5 bases for V and 2 bases for J; bases not matched to a gene: 6. The CDR3 loop spans 15 amino acids. Looked up from germline, CDR1 is MNHEY and CDR2 is SVGAGI. The CDR3 DNA reads TGTGCCAGCAGTACCTCAGCGGGAGGGCCCTACGAGCAGTACTTC. Protein sequence: CASSTSAGGPYEQYF.

The chain recombines TRBV4-1 with TRBJ2-7, with 9 bases that match TRBD1. The germline V gene has CDR1 MGHRA and CDR2 YSYEKL. The CDR3 has 18 amino acids. Trimming at V came to 3 bases and at J to 1 base, leaving 13 bases not matched to a gene. The CDR3 region is CASSQQQGAGDLSYEQYF. CDR3 sequence (DNA): TGCGCCAGCAGCCAGCAACAGGGGGCAGGCGACCTTTCCTACGAGCAGTACTTC.

This clonotype occurred a few times. The CDR3 is CSFDRGQGDTEAFF. Written as DNA, the CDR3 is TGCAGTTTTGACAGGGGGCAGGGAGACACTGAAGCTTTCTTT. This chain uses TRBV20-1 with TRBJ1-1; 10 bases match TRBD1. Germline values: CDR1 DFQATT, CDR2 SNEGSKA (reference sequence). V lost 8 bases, J lost 3 bases, and 9 bases stayed unmatched. The CDR3 runs to 14 residues.

Concerning this clonotype: Compared with germline, one end of the junction differs, possibly owing to a read error. The chain links TRBV20-1 to TRBJ1-3; D is undetermined. CDR3 size: 14 residues. The germline gives CDR1 DFQATT, CDR2 SNEGSKA (reference sequence). In nucleotides, the CDR3 is TGCAGCGCTAGAGATATTAGGCGGGGAAACACCATATATTTT. This gives the protein CSARDIRRGNTIYF.